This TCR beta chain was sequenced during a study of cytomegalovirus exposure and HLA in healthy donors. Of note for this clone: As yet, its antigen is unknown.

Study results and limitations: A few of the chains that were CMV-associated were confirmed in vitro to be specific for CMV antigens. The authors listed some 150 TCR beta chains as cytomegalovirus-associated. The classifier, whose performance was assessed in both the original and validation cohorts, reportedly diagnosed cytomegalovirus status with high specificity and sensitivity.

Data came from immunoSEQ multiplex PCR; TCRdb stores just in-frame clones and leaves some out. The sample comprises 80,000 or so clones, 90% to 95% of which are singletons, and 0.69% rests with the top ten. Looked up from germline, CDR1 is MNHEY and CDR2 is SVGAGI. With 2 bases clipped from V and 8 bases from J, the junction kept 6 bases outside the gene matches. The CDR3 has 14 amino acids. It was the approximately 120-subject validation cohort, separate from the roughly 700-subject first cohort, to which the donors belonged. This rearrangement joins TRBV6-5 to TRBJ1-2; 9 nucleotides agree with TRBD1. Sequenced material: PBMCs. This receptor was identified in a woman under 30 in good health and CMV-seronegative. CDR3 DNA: TGTGCCAGCAGTTACCCAAGACAGGGGGAGGGCTACACCTTC. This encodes CASSYPRQGEGYTF.